This T cell receptor beta chain was sequenced in a study of blood T cell repertoires in COVID-19. In the study overall: Samples came from the United States, Italy and Spain, spanning acute and convalescent COVID-19. PBMCs, B-cell-depleted T cells, or T cells provided the cDNA or gDNA that made up the material.

CDR3 length: 12 amino acids. Germline values: CDR1 LGHDT, CDR2 YNNKEL (reference sequence). The ends were cut back, 3 bases at V and 1 base at J, with 3 bases in the middle. Under the authors' procedure: Cell counts per sample came from amplifying reference gene primers. The data were produced by immunoSEQ multiplex PCR, yet TCRdb's version contains in-frame clones alone and is incomplete. Clone size and V and J calls were adopted from that table, with D and trimming inferred from the DNA. This sample has 200,000 to 250,000 clones, with approximately 79% found just once. The rearrangement joins TRBV3-1 (or the pseudogene TRBV3-2) to TRBJ1-1, with unresolved D. Input material: peripheral blood. This receptor was taken from a woman in her forties with active or convalescent COVID-19. The CDR3 is CASSHGNTEAFF. The CDR3 DNA sequence: TGTGCCAGCAGCCACGGGAACACTGAAGCTTTCTTT.